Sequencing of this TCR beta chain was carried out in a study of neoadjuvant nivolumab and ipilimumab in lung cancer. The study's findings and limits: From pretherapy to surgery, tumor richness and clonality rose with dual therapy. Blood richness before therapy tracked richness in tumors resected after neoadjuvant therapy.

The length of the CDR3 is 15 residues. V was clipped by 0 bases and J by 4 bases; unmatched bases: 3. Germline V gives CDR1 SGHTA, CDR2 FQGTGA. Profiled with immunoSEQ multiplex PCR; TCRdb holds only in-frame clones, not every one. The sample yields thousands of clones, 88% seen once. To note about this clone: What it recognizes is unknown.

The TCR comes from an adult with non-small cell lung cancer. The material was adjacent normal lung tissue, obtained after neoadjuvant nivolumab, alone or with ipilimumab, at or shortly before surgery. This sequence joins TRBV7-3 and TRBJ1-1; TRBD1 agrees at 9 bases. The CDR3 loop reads CASSLTGQGGTEAFF. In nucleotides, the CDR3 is TGTGCCAGCAGCTTAACGGGACAGGGAGGCACTGAAGCTTTCTTT.